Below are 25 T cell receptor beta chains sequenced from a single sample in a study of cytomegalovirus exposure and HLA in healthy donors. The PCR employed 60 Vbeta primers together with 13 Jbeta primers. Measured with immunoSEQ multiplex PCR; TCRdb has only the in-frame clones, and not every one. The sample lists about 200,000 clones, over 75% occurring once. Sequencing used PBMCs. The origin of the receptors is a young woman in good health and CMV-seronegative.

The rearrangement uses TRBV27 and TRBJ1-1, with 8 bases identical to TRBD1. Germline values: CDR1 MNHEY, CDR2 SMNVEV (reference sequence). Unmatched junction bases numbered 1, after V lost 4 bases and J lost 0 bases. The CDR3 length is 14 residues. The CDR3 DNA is TGTGCCAGCAGTTACAGGGGGATGAACACTGAAGCTTTCTTT. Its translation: CASSYRGMNTEAFF.

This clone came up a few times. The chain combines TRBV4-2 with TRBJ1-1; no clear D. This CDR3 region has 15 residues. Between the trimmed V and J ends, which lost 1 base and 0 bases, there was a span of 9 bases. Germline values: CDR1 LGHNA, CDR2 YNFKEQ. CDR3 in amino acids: CASSQVSSLNTEAFF. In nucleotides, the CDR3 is TGTGCCAGCAGCCAAGTATCCAGTTTGAACACTGAAGCTTTCTTT.

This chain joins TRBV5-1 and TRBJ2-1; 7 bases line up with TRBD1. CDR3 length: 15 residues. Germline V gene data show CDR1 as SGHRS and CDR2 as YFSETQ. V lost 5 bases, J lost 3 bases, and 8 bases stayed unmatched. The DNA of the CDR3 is TGCGCCAGCAGAACTCAGGGACAGCGCTACAATGAGCAGTTCTTC. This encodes CASRTQGQRYNEQFF.

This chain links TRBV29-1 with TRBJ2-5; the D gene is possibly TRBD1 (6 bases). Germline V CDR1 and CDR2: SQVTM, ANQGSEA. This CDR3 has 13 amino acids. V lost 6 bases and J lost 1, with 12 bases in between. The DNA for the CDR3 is TGCAGCGTCATACAGGGACCCCAAGAGACCCAGTACTTC. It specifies CSVIQGPQETQYF.

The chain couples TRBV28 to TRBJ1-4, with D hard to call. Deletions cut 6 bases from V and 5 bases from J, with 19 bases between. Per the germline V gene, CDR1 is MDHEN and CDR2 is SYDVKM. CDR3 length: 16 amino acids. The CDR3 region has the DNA TGTGCCAGCAGCACCGGTGGTGGGTGGAGGAATGAAAAACTGTTTTTT. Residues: CASSTGGGWRNEKLFF.

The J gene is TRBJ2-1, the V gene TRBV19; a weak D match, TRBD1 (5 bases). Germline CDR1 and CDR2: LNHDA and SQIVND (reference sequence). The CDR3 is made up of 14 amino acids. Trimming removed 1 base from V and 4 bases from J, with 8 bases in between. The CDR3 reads CASSIAGIYNEQFF. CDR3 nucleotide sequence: TGTGCCAGTAGTATAGCAGGGATTTACAATGAGCAGTTCTTC. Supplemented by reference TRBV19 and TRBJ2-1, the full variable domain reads DGGITQSPKYLFRKEGQNVTLSCEQNLNHDAMYWYRQDPGQGLRLIYYSQIVNDFQKGDIAEGYSVSREKKESFPLTVTSAQKNPTAFYLCASSIAGIYNEQFFGPGTRLTVL.

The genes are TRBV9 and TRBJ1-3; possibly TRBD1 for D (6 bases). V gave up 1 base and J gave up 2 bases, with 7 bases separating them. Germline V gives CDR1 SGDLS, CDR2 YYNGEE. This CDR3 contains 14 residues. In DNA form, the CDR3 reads TGTGCCAGCAGCGTACAGGGGACTGGAAACACCATATATTTT. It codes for CASSVQGTGNTIYF.

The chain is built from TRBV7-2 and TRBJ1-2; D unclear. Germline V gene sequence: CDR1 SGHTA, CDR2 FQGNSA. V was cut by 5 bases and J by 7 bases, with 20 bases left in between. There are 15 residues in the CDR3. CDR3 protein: CASSPRAGRDLGYTF. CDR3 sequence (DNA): TGTGCCAGCAGCCCCCGGGCCGGCCGGGATCTTGGCTACACCTTC. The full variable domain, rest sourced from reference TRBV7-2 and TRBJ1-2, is GAGVSQSPSNKVTEKGKDVELRCDPISGHTALYWYRQSLGQGLEFLIYFQGNSAPDKSGLPSDRFSAERTGGSVSTLTIQRTQQEDSAVYLCASSPRAGRDLGYTFGSGTRLTVV.

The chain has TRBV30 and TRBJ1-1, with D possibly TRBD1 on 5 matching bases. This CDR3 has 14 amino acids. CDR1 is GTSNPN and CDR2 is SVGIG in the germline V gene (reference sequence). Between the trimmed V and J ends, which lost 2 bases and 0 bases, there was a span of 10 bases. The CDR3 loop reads CAWSTTVLNTEAFF. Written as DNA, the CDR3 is TGTGCCTGGAGTACGACAGTACTGAACACTGAAGCTTTCTTT.

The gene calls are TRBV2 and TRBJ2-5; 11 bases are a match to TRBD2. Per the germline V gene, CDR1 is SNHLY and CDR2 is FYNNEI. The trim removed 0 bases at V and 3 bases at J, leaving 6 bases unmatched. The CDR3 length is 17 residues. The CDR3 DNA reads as TGTGCCAGCAGTGAAGCGTTTTTAGCGGGGGGGAAAGAGACCCAGTACTTC. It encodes CASSEAFLAGGKETQYF.

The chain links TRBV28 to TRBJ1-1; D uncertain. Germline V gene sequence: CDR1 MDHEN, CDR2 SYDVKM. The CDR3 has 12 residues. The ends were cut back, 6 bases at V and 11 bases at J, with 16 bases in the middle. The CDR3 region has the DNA TGTGCCAGCAGAGAGGGCCCAGGCTACGCTTTCTTT. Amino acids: CASREGPGYAFF.

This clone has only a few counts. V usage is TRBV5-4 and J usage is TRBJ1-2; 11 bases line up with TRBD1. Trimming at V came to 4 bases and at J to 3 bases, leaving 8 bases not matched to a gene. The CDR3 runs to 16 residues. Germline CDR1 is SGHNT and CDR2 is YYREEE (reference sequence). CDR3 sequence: CASSPDRGRIDYGYTF. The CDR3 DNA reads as TGTGCCAGCAGCCCGGACAGGGGGCGCATCGACTATGGCTACACCTTC.

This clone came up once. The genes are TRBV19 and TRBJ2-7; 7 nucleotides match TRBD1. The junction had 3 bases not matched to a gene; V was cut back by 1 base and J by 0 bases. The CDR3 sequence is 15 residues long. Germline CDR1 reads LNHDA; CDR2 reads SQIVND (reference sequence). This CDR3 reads CASSIADRSSYEQYF. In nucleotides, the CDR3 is TGTGCCAGTAGTATAGCGGACAGGAGCTCCTACGAGCAGTACTTC.

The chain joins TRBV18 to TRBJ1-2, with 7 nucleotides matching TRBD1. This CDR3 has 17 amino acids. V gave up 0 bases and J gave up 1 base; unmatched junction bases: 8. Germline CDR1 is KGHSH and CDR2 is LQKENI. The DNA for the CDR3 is TGTGCCAGCTCACCACCAACAAGGGGGCGGAATAACTATGGCTACACCTTC. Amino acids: CASSPPTRGRNNYGYTF.

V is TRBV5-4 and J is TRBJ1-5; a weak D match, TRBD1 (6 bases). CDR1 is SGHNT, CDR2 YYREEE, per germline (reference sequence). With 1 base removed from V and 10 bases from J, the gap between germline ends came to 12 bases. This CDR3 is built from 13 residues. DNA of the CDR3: TGTGCCAGCAGCTTGCCCGGACAGAGCCCCCAGCATTTT. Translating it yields CASSLPGQSPQHF.

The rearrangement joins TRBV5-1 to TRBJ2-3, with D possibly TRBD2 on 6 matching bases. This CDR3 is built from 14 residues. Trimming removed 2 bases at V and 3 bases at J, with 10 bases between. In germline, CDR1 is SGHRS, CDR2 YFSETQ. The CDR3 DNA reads TGCGCCAGCAGCTTTTGGGGAGGAACAGATACGCAGTATTTT. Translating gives CASSFWGGTDTQYF.

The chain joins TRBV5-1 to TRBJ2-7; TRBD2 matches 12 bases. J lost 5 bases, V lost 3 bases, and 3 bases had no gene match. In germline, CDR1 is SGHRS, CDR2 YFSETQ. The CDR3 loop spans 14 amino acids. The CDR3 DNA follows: TGCGCCAGCAGCTCTAGACTAGCGGGAGACGAGCAGTACTTC. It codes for CASSSRLAGDEQYF.

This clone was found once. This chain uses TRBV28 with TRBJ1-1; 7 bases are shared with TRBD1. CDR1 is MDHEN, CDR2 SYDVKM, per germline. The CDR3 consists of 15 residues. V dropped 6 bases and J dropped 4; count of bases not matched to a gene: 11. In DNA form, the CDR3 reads TGTGCCAGCAGCCCCCACAGGGGAATTGGCACTGAAGCTTTCTTT. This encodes CASSPHRGIGTEAFF.

CDR3 region: CASSPGRGYTF. CDR3 coding DNA: TGTGCCAGCAGCCCAGGAAGGGGCTACACCTTC. The rearrangement links TRBV7-9 to TRBJ1-2, with unresolved D. Trimming pared 5 bases from V and 8 bases from J, leaving 9 bases between. CDR3 length equals 11 residues. The germline V gene encodes CDR1 SEHNR and CDR2 FQNEAQ (reference sequence).

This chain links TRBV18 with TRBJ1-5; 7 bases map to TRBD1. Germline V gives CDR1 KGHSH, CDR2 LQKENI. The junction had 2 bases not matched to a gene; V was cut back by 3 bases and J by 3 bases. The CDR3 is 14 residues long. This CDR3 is CASSPGQNNQPQHF. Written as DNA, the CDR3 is TGTGCCAGCTCACCGGGACAGAACAATCAGCCCCAGCATTTT.

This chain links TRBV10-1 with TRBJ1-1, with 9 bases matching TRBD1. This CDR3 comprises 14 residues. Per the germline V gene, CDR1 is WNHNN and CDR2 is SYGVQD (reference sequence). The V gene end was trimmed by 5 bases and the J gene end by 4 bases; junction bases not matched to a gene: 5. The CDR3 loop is CASSRTGEGTEAFF. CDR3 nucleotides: TGCGCCAGCAGTCGGACAGGGGAGGGCACTGAAGCTTTCTTT.

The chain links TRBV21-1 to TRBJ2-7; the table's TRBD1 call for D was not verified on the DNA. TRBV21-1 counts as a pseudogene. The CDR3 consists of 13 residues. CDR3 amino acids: CASRRTGAYEQYF. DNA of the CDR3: TGTGCCAGCAGGAGAACAGGGGCCTACGAGCAGTACTTC.

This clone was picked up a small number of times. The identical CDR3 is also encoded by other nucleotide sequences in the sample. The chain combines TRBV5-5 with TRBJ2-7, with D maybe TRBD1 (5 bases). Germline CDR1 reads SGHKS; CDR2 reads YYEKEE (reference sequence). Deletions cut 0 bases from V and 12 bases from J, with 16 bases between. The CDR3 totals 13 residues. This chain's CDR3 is CASSLGLGQRWYF. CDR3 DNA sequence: TGTGCCAGCAGCTTGGGCCTTGGACAACGATGGTACTTC.

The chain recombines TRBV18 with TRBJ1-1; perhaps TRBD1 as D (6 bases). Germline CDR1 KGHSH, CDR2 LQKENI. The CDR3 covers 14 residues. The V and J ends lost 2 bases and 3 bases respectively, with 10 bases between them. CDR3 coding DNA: TGTGCCAGCTCACCAGTAGAGGGGGACACTGAAGCTTTCTTT. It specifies CASSPVEGDTEAFF.

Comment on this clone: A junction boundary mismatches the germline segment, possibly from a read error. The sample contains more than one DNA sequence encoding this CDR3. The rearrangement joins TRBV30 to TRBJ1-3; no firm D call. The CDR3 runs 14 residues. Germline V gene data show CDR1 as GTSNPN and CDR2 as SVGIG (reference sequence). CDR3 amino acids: CARTVKSSGNTIYF. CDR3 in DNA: TGCGCCAGAACGGTCAAATCCTCTGGAAACACCATATATTTT. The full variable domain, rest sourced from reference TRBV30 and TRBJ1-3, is SQTIHQWPATLVQPVGSPLSLECTVEGTSNPNLYWYRQAAGRGLQLLFYSVGIGQISSEVPQNLSASRPQDRQFILSSKKLLLSDSGFYLCARTVKSSGNTIYFGEGSWLTVV.